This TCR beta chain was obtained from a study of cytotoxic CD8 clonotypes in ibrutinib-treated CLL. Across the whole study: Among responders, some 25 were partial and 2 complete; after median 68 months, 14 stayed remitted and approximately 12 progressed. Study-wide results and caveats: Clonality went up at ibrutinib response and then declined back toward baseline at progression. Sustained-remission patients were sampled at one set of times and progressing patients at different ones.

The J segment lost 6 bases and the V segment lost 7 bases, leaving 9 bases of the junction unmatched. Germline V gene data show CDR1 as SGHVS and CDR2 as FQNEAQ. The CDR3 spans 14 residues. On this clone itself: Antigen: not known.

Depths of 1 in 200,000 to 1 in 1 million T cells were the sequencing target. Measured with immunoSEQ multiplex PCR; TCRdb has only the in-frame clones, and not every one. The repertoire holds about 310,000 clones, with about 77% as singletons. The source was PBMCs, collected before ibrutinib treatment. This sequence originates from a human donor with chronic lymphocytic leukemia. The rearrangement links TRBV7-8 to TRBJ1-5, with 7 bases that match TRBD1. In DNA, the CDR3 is TGTGCCAGCACCAAAGACAGGGTCGGTCAGCCCCAGCATTTT. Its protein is CASTKDRVGQPQHF.